This T cell receptor (beta chain) was profiled in a study of radiotherapy plus CTLA-4 blockade in lung cancer. With ipilimumab providing CTLA-4 blockade, focal radiation was administered to patients who had chemo-refractory metastatic non-small-cell lung cancer. The CDR3 runs 14 residues. Trimming at V came to 6 bases and at J to 5 bases, leaving 0 bases not matched to a gene. Germline V gene sequence: CDR1 SNHLY, CDR2 FYNNEI. TCRdb's copy holds only in-frame clones and misses some; the assay was immunoSEQ multiplex PCR. Here the sample spans tens of thousands of clones, more than 70% being singletons. Points on this clone: What it binds is not known.

Study-wide points: Early blood T cell clone dynamics, with interferon-beta, were reported to best predict response.

The sequenced sample was peripheral blood, obtained from a patient treated with radiotherapy plus ipilimumab. The chain combines TRBV2 with TRBJ2-2, with TRBD2 identical over 13 bases. The receptor comes from a human donor with non-small cell lung cancer whose response to radiotherapy plus ipilimumab could not be evaluated. In DNA, the CDR3 is TGTGCCAGCAGGGGACTAGCGGGAACCGGGGAGCTGTTTTTT. As protein: CASRGLAGTGELFF.